The clone carrying this TCR beta chain was observed once. Its target is not known. The sample is drawn from a study of somatic mutations in cytotoxic T cells in rheumatoid arthritis. Study context: Blood (about 31 ml EDTA) from each patient was taken right after diagnosis, before any treatment. Study-level points and caveats: Which antigens the expanded CD8+ clones targeted was unknown.

Original processing notes: Matching between patient CD8+ clones larger than 1% and published virus-specific TCRB sequences was rare. The protocol was immunoSEQ multiplex PCR, while the TCRdb copy is restricted to in-frame clones and leaves out a portion. The DNA was the basis for D and trimming; V, J and clone size are from that table. Here the sample spans 14,000 or so clones, roughly 77% being singletons. Once isolated by positive magnetic bead selection, the CD4+ and CD8+ cells had their purity checked by flow cytometry. V was shortened by 8 bases and J by 11 bases, with 12 bases between the two germline ends. In germline, CDR1 is ENHRY, CDR2 SYGVKD. The length of the CDR3 is 11 residues.

Sequencing was performed on CD8+ T cells sorted from blood. The genes are TRBV10-3 and TRBJ2-2; the D gene is possibly TRBD1 (6 bases). The source is an adult with rheumatoid arthritis. The CDR3 reads CAIRGDIELFF. The CDR3 DNA reads as TGTGCCATCCGTGGGGACATAGAGCTGTTTTTT.